One sample yielded the 28 T cell receptor beta chains listed below, sequenced in a study of prognosis after radiotherapy for stage I lung cancer. CDR3 of TCR beta was amplified from genomic DNA via a two-round multiplex PCR. With primers specific to each TRBV and TRBJ gene, the first-round PCR was performed. Each CDR3 protein gets one entry after TCRdb re-called the multiplex PCR reads with MiXCR. This sample has 30,000 to 40,000 distinct CDR3 sequences, with about 34% found just once. The starting material was PBMCs, obtained before or after stereotactic body radiation therapy (not recorded which). All receptors come from a donor over 45 with non-small cell lung cancer.

This clonotype was recorded many times. The chain is built from TRBV12-3 or TRBV12-4 and TRBJ2-7; 10 nucleotides line up with TRBD2. There are 14 residues in the CDR3. V gave up 7 bases and J gave up 3 bases; unmatched junction bases: 6. The CDR3 bases are TGTGCCAGCAAAAGCGGGAGGGCTGACTACGAGCAGTACTTC. Translation: CASKSGRADYEQYF.

In its sample, this clonotype was seen many times. Possible read error: a much larger clone is one base away. This sequence joins TRBV6-2 or TRBV6-3 and TRBJ1-2, with D possibly being TRBD1 (5 bases). The germline V and J ends were trimmed by 0 bases and 8 bases, with 19 bases remaining between them. Germline values: CDR1 MNHEY, CDR2 SVGEGT. CDR3 length: 16 amino acids. The CDR3 coding sequence is TGTGCCAGCAGTTACTCGGTACAGGAAGAGTTAGGGGGCTACACCTTC. Its protein product is CASSYSVQEELGGYTF.

This clonotype was detected ten times or more. V is TRBV29-1 and J is TRBJ1-5; 8 positions agree with TRBD1. This CDR3 contains 14 residues. The V gene end was trimmed by 4 bases and the J gene end by 4 bases; junction bases not matched to a gene: 6. CDR1 is SQVTM and CDR2 is ANQGSEA in the germline V gene. The CDR3 coding sequence is TGCAGCGTTGGGACAGGGTCTTGGAATCAGCCCCAGCATTTT. Protein: CSVGTGSWNQPQHF.

This clonotype was seen many times. The CDR3 region is CASSHATGTGIYEQFF. The CDR3 region has the DNA TGCGCCAGCAGCCACGCCACCGGGACAGGGATCTATGAGCAGTTCTTC. The rearrangement joins TRBV4-1 to TRBJ2-1; TRBD1 agrees at 9 bases. V was clipped by 3 bases and J by 8 bases; unmatched bases: 11. From germline, CDR1 is MGHRA and CDR2 YSYEKL. The CDR3 contains 16 residues.

Points on this clonotype: This probably arose from a read error, given a far larger clone one base away. The V and J genes are TRBV6-2 or TRBV6-3 and TRBJ2-1, with D maybe TRBD2 (5 bases). The V end lost 5 bases, the J end lost 0 bases, and 14 bases lay between the germline ends. Germline CDR1 MNHEY, CDR2 SVGEGT. The CDR3 extends over 16 amino acids. The DNA for the CDR3 is TGTGCCAGCAGTGACCACCATCGGGGCTCCTACAATGAGCAGTTCTTC. This translates into CASSDHHRGSYNEQFF.

The chain couples TRBV7-9 to TRBJ2-3; D unclear. Per germline, CDR1 SEHNR and CDR2 FQNEAQ (reference sequence). The length of the CDR3 is 14 residues. Trimming cost V 2 bases and J 6 bases, with 12 bases left between them. CDR3 residues: CASSLLDGGDTQYF. The CDR3 DNA is TGTGCCAGCAGCTTATTGGACGGTGGGGATACGCAGTATTTT.

Of note for this clonotype: A read error is the likely source, as a far larger clone sits one nucleotide away. The chain carries TRBV6-5 and TRBJ1-2; no clear D gene. The CDR3 extends over 11 amino acids. The V end lost 7 bases, the J end lost 5 bases, and 8 bases lay between the germline ends. The V gene's germline CDR1 is MNHEY and CDR2 SVGAGI. The CDR3 nucleotides read TGTGCCAGCAAGCTATCTTATGGCTACACCTTC. This encodes CASKLSYGYTF.

This clonotype was seen at least ten times. The rearrangement uses TRBV11-3 and TRBJ2-7, with D perhaps TRBD1 or TRBD2 (5 bases each). V lost 0 bases, J lost 2 bases, and 14 bases lay in between. Germline V lookup: CDR1 SGHNT, CDR2 YENEEA. This CDR3 contains 16 residues. Written as DNA, the CDR3 is TGTGCCAGCAGCTTAGAGAGGGGACCGGGTCCCTACGAGCAGTACTTC. The encoded protein is CASSLERGPGPYEQYF.

The rearrangement joins TRBV12-3 or TRBV12-4 to TRBJ2-7, with D unresolved. The ends were cut back, 3 bases at V and 4 bases at J, with 16 bases in the middle. The CDR3 has 15 amino acids. This chain's CDR3 is CASSFRASALYEQYF. The DNA for the CDR3 is TGTGCCAGCAGTTTCCGGGCATCCGCTCTTTACGAGCAGTACTTC.

This clonotype has at least ten counts. The chain recombines TRBV19 with TRBJ2-1; 12 bases agree with TRBD2. V was clipped by 4 bases and J by 3 bases; unmatched bases: 4. CDR1 LNHDA and CDR2 SQIVND come from the germline V gene (reference sequence). This CDR3 contains 16 residues. CDR3 sequence reads: CASSTLAGGNYNEQFF. The DNA of the CDR3 is TGTGCCAGTAGTACTCTAGCGGGGGGGAACTACAATGAGCAGTTCTTC. Full variable domain (outside the CDR3, taken from reference TRBV19 and TRBJ2-1): DGGITQSPKYLFRKEGQNVTLSCEQNLNHDAMYWYRQDPGQGLRLIYYSQIVNDFQKGDIAEGYSVSREKKESFPLTVTSAQKNPTAFYLCASSTLAGGNYNEQFFGPGTRLTVL.

This clonotype was detected ten times or more. V is TRBV12-3 or TRBV12-4 and J is TRBJ1-5; 7 positions agree with TRBD1. There are 16 residues in the CDR3. V lost 0 bases and J lost 3; bases outside the gene matches: 5. The CDR3 coding sequence is TGTGCCAGCAGTTTAGCCCTGGACAGGCTCAATCAGCCCCAGCATTTT. The encoded protein is CASSLALDRLNQPQHF.

This rearrangement joins TRBV28 to TRBJ2-7; perhaps TRBD2 as D (6 bases). Per the germline V gene, CDR1 is MDHEN and CDR2 is SYDVKM. Trimming removed 7 bases at V and 3 bases at J, with 13 bases between. The CDR3 is 13 residues long. The CDR3 protein is CASTGTDLYEQYF. CDR3 DNA sequence: TGTGCCAGCACCGGGACTGACCTCTACGAGCAGTACTTC.

Turning to this clonotype: Possible read error: a much larger clone is one base away. The gene calls are TRBV4-2 and TRBJ2-1; possibly TRBD2 for D (5 bases). The CDR3 covers 15 residues. V was trimmed by 1 base and J by 8 bases, leaving 15 bases between them. The V gene's germline CDR1 is LGHNA and CDR2 YNFKEQ. CDR3 sequence (DNA): TGTGCCAGCAGCCAAGGGACGGACTTGGGAGATGAGCAGTTCTTC. It encodes CASSQGTDLGDEQFF.

This clonotype was counted ten times or more. The rearrangement joins TRBV24-1 to TRBJ2-5; the D gene is possibly TRBD1 (5 bases). Germline V CDR1 and CDR2: KGHDR, SFDVKD. V was clipped by 5 bases and J by 2 bases, with 8 bases between them. This CDR3 contains 13 residues. CDR3 amino acids: CATSARAQETQYF. The CDR3 nucleotides read TGTGCCACCAGTGCCAGGGCTCAAGAGACCCAGTACTTC.

V is TRBV6-1 and J is TRBJ1-6; no reliable D call. Germline V gene data show CDR1 as MNHNS and CDR2 as SASEGT. V dropped 7 bases and J dropped 10 bases, with 14 bases sitting between them. This CDR3 region has 13 residues. CDR3 nucleotides: TGTGCCAGCACCCCCGGGGTTGGCTCACCCCTCCACTTT. The encoded protein is CASTPGVGSPLHF.

V and J are TRBV19 and TRBJ2-1; the D is unclear. V gave up 6 bases and J gave up 4 bases, with 16 bases separating them. Germline CDR1 LNHDA, CDR2 SQIVND (reference sequence). The CDR3 runs 15 residues. CDR3 in DNA: TGTGCCAGTAGAAAAGAAAGGCCCCAGTACAATGAGCAGTTCTTC. As protein: CASRKERPQYNEQFF. Looking up the rest from reference TRBV19 and TRBJ2-1 gives the full variable domain: DGGITQSPKYLFRKEGQNVTLSCEQNLNHDAMYWYRQDPGQGLRLIYYSQIVNDFQKGDIAEGYSVSREKKESFPLTVTSAQKNPTAFYLCASRKERPQYNEQFFGPGTRLTVL.

This clonotype was seen many times. The V call is TRBV13, the J call TRBJ1-6; tentative D call: TRBD1 (6 bases). The CDR3 sequence is 16 residues long. The V gene's germline CDR1 is PRHDT and CDR2 FYEKMQ (reference sequence). The V end was cut by 5 bases, the J end by 11 bases, with 22 bases between. The CDR3 DNA sequence: TGTGCCAGCAGCCTAGCATCGGAGGGGCAGGGGCCACCCCTCCACTTT. Translated, it gives CASSLASEGQGPPLHF. Full variable domain (outside the CDR3, taken from reference TRBV13 and TRBJ1-6): AAGVIQSPRHLIKEKRETATLKCYPIPRHDTVYWYQQGPGQDPQFLISFYEKMQSDKGSIPDRFSAQQFSDYHSELNMSSLELGDSALYFCASSLASEGQGPPLHFGNGTRLTVT.

This rearrangement joins TRBV27 to TRBJ2-3, with D tentatively TRBD1 or TRBD2 (5 bases each). The CDR3 totals 15 residues. Trimming stripped 0 bases from V and 7 bases from J, with 14 bases between. Looked up from germline, CDR1 is MNHEY and CDR2 is SMNVEV (reference sequence). The chain's CDR3 is CASSLSPGRLNTQYF. The DNA for the CDR3 is TGTGCCAGCAGTTTATCGCCGGGACGCTTGAATACGCAGTATTTT.

This clonotype was detected many times. The chain links TRBV10-2 to TRBJ1-1, with unresolved D. This CDR3 region has 14 residues. V shed 3 bases and J shed 1 base, with 9 bases lying between them. CDR1 is WSHSY and CDR2 is SAAADI in the germline V gene. In DNA, the CDR3 is TGCGCCAGCAGTGAAACGGAACCGAACACTGAAGCTTTCTTT. Protein sequence: CASSETEPNTEAFF.

This clonotype was counted ten times or more. The chain employs TRBV5-1 and TRBJ2-5; D is ambiguous. The V end was cut by 4 bases, the J end by 5 bases, with 3 bases between. Looked up from germline, CDR1 is SGHRS and CDR2 is YFSETQ. The CDR3 length is 10 residues. CDR3 DNA sequence: TGCGCCAGCAGCAGGGAGACCCAGTACTTC. Translation: CASSRETQYF.

As to this clonotype: A much larger clone differs from this one at a single base, so this may be a read error. This sequence joins TRBV6-1 and TRBJ2-5; D is unresolved. Germline values: CDR1 MNHNS, CDR2 SASEGT. V shed 5 bases and J shed 1 base, with 11 bases lying between them. The CDR3 totals 14 residues. The CDR3 DNA follows: TGTGCCAGCAGTTTCGCGTGGGGCCAAGAGACCCAGTACTTC. The encoded protein is CASSFAWGQETQYF.

This clonotype has ten or more counts. The gene calls are TRBV24-1 and TRBJ1-2, with TRBD1 matching 7 bases. This CDR3 spans 13 amino acids. Germline CDR1 KGHDR, CDR2 SFDVKD. V lost 4 bases to trimming and J lost 8 bases; unmatched junction nucleotides: 6. CDR3 nucleotides: TGTGCCACCAGTGAATCGACAGGGTTGGGCTACACCTTC. The encoded protein is CATSESTGLGYTF.

At least ten counts were recorded for this clonotype. The chain employs TRBV2 and TRBJ2-5, with D hard to call. V dropped 4 bases and J dropped 7 bases, with 7 bases sitting between them. This CDR3 comprises 11 residues. Germline loops: CDR1 SNHLY, CDR2 FYNNEI. The CDR3 reads CASSALGTQYF. DNA for the CDR3: TGTGCCAGCAGTGCCTTAGGGACCCAGTACTTC.

The V and J genes are TRBV20-1 and TRBJ1-1; maybe TRBD1 (6 bases). From germline, CDR1 is DFQATT and CDR2 SNEGSKA (reference sequence). The CDR3 has 14 amino acids. Trimming stripped 0 bases from V and 5 bases from J, with 13 bases between. DNA of the CDR3: TGCAGTGCTAGAGATGGAAGGGGGAGGACTGAAGCTTTCTTT. It is translated as CSARDGRGRTEAFF.

V and J are TRBV30 and TRBJ1-4; D is possibly TRBD1 (5 bases). The CDR3 covers 13 residues. Deletions cut 5 bases from V and 3 bases from J, with 10 bases between. In germline, CDR1 is GTSNPN, CDR2 SVGIG (reference sequence). This CDR3 reads CAWSGEANEKLFF. For the CDR3, the DNA is TGTGCCTGGTCGGGGGAGGCTAATGAAAAACTGTTTTTT. Full variable domain (missing parts from reference TRBV30 and TRBJ1-4): SQTIHQWPATLVQPVGSPLSLECTVEGTSNPNLYWYRQAAGRGLQLLFYSVGIGQISSEVPQNLSASRPQDRQFILSSKKLLLSDSGFYLCAWSGEANEKLFFGSGTQLSVL.

This clonotype came up many times. The chain joins TRBV11-3 to TRBJ2-3; D uncertain. V was shortened by 3 bases and J by 4 bases, with 14 bases between the two germline ends. The CDR3 extends over 15 amino acids. The germline V gene encodes CDR1 SGHNT and CDR2 YENEEA. The DNA for the CDR3 is TGTGCCAGCAGCTTGAACCGGGTTTGGGCAGATACGCAGTATTTT. It encodes CASSLNRVWADTQYF.

The V and J genes are TRBV2 and TRBJ1-2, with 10 bases lining up with TRBD1. Germline CDR1 is SNHLY and CDR2 is FYNNEI. Trimming cost V 1 base and J 13 bases; bases outside gene matches: 3. CDR3 length: 12 residues. CDR3 DNA sequence: TGTGCCAGCAGTGAAGAGGGACAGGGGTTCACCTTC. Translated: CASSEEGQGFTF. Looking up the rest from reference TRBV2 and TRBJ1-2 gives the full variable domain: EPEVTQTPSHQVTQMGQEVILRCVPISNHLYFYWYRQILGQKVEFLVSFYNNEISEKSEIFDDQFSVERPDGSNFTLKIRSTKLEDSAMYFCASSEEGQGFTFGSGTRLTVV.

In regard to this clonotype: Mismatch with germline at one junction end may stem from a read error. The chain has TRBV6-1 and TRBJ1-2; D is perhaps TRBD1 (5 bases). In germline, CDR1 is MNHNS, CDR2 SASEGT. The CDR3 consists of 13 residues. This chain's CDR3 is CSSSIRDNYGYTF. In nucleotides, the CDR3 is TGTTCCAGCAGCATCCGGGACAACTATGGCTACACCTTC.